The T cell receptor (beta chain) described here comes from a study of blood T cell repertoires in COVID-19. The table came from immunoSEQ multiplex PCR; TCRdb's copy has only in-frame clones and leaves some out. This table has 70,000 or so clones, roughly 84% appearing once. Germline V gives CDR1 MNHEY, CDR2 SMNVEV (reference sequence). The CDR3 spans 16 residues. V dropped 0 bases and J dropped 2; count of bases not matched to a gene: 4. The chain recombines TRBV27 with TRBJ1-2, with 9 bases identical to TRBD1. Sequencing was carried out using peripheral blood. The sequence was collected from a woman of 80 years or more with active or convalescent COVID-19. CDR3 protein: CASSLSGTGINYGYTF. The CDR3 nucleotides read TGTGCCAGCAGTTTATCCGGGACAGGGATAAACTATGGCTACACCTTC.